This is a list of T cell receptor beta chains from one sample in a study of blood T cell repertoires in COVID-19. Generated by immunoSEQ multiplex PCR, the TCRdb table keeps only in-frame clones and is missing some. The top ten clones hold 26% of a sample with roughly 100,000 clones, roughly 82% of them seen once. The sample was peripheral blood. The receptor set was obtained from a man in his 60s with acute or convalescent COVID-19. CDR3s include the opening cysteine and the closing phenylalanine or tryptophan. The D gene is left open where the match is weak. Some rows mark clone size as missing; the rest say once, few, many or name a class of expanded clone.

j_call: TRBJ1-5; v_call: TRBV19; d_call: .; clone_size: few; cdr3_nt: TGTGCCAGTAGTAACCGGAGGGCAGATCAGCCCCAGCATTTT; cdr3_aa: CASSNRRADQPQHF
j_call: TRBJ1-1; v_call: TRBV7-9; d_call: .; clone_size: .; cdr3_nt: TGTGCCAGCAGCGATTGGGACAACCAGAACACTGAAGCTTTCTTT; cdr3_aa: CASSDWDNQNTEAFF
j_call: TRBJ2-5; v_call: TRBV10-3; d_call: TRBD1; clone_size: .; cdr3_nt: TGTGCCATCAGTGACCTGACAGGGGCCGGTGAGACCCAGTACTTC; cdr3_aa: CAISDLTGAGETQYF
j_call: TRBJ1-5; v_call: TRBV5-1; d_call: TRBD1; clone_size: .; cdr3_nt: TGCGCCAGCAGCAAAGGACAGGGGGTCAATCAGCCCCAGCATTTT; cdr3_aa: CASSKGQGVNQPQHF
j_call: TRBJ2-7; v_call: TRBV11-2; d_call: .; clone_size: .; cdr3_nt: TGTGCCAGCAGCTTAGCTGGCAGGGGACCTTACGAGCAGTACTTC; cdr3_aa: CASSLAGRGPYEQYF
j_call: TRBJ1-5; v_call: TRBV7-8; d_call: .; clone_size: .; cdr3_nt: TGTGCCAGCAGCCGTCAGGGAATTGAAGGGGCCCAGCATTTT; cdr3_aa: CASSRQGIEGAQHF
j_call: TRBJ1-3; v_call: TRBV5-6; d_call: .; clone_size: once; cdr3_nt: TGTGCCAGCAGCCTGGACAGAGATCTCTCTGGAAACACCATATATTTT; cdr3_aa: CASSLDRDLSGNTIYF
j_call: TRBJ2-5; v_call: TRBV15; d_call: .; clone_size: .; cdr3_nt: TGTGCCACCAGCAGAGGGACAGCGCAAGAGACCCAGTACTTC; cdr3_aa: CATSRGTAQETQYF
j_call: TRBJ1-4; v_call: TRBV19; d_call: TRBD1; clone_size: .; cdr3_nt: TGTGCCAGTAGGCCGACGGGGACAGGGACAACCGAAAAACTGTTTTTT; cdr3_aa: CASRPTGTGTTEKLFF
j_call: TRBJ2-7; v_call: TRBV28; d_call: TRBD2; clone_size: .; cdr3_nt: TGTGCCAGCAGGCGGACTAGCGGGGGATCGTTCGGCGAGCAGTACTTC; cdr3_aa: CASRRTSGGSFGEQYF
j_call: TRBJ2-2; v_call: TRBV19; d_call: .; clone_size: few; cdr3_nt: TGTGCCAGTAGTGGGCGGGGGCGAGGCACCGGGGAGCTGTTTTTT; cdr3_aa: CASSGRGRGTGELFF
j_call: TRBJ2-7; v_call: TRBV7-8; d_call: TRBD1; clone_size: .; cdr3_nt: TGTGCCAGCAGCCCGACAGGGGCCCCCTACGAGCAGTACTTC; cdr3_aa: CASSPTGAPYEQYF
j_call: TRBJ1-2; v_call: TRBV5-8; d_call: .; clone_size: .; cdr3_nt: TGTGCCAGCACCCAATCAGGATCTTTGAACTATGGCTACACCTTC; cdr3_aa: CASTQSGSLNYGYTF
j_call: TRBJ1-3; v_call: TRBV27; d_call: .; clone_size: .; cdr3_nt: TGTGCCAGCAGTCCTACCTACGGGGGAGCTGGAAACACCATATATTTT; cdr3_aa: CASSPTYGGAGNTIYF
j_call: TRBJ1-3; v_call: TRBV20-1; d_call: TRBD1; clone_size: once; cdr3_nt: TGCAGTGCTAGTTCCCGGGCAGGGGGTGGAAACACCATATATTTT; cdr3_aa: CSASSRAGGGNTIYF
j_call: TRBJ2-1; v_call: TRBV19; d_call: TRBD1; clone_size: .; cdr3_nt: TGTGCCAGTAGTATTGGCAGGGGGTACCCCAATGAGCAGTTCTTC; cdr3_aa: CASSIGRGYPNEQFF
j_call: TRBJ2-1; v_call: TRBV7-6; d_call: TRBD2; clone_size: .; cdr3_nt: TGTGCCAGCAGCTTACTCGATAGTGCGGGAGGAAGCGAGCAGTTCTTC; cdr3_aa: CASSLLDSAGGSEQFF
j_call: TRBJ1-3; v_call: TRBV18; d_call: .; clone_size: .; cdr3_nt: TGTGCCAGCCAAACAGGTCCTGGAAACACCATATATTTT; cdr3_aa: CASQTGPGNTIYF
j_call: TRBJ1-6; v_call: TRBV28; d_call: .; clone_size: few; cdr3_nt: TGTGCCAGCAGTTTTGGGCAGTCAAATTCACCCCTCCACTTT; cdr3_aa: CASSFGQSNSPLHF
j_call: TRBJ1-5; v_call: TRBV5-1; d_call: TRBD1; clone_size: .; cdr3_nt: TGCGCCAGCAGCCGGGACAGGGGACAGCCCCAGCATTTT; cdr3_aa: CASSRDRGQPQHF
j_call: TRBJ2-3; v_call: TRBV28; d_call: .; clone_size: .; cdr3_nt: TGTGCCAGCAGTTTGTCCCACACAGATACGCAGTATTTT; cdr3_aa: CASSLSHTDTQYF
j_call: TRBJ1-1; v_call: TRBV5-1; d_call: .; clone_size: .; cdr3_nt: TGCGCCAGCAGTTCTAACCTGAACACTGAAGCTTTCTTT; cdr3_aa: CASSSNLNTEAFF
j_call: TRBJ2-7; v_call: TRBV14; d_call: TRBD1; clone_size: .; cdr3_nt: TGTGCCAGCAGCCAAGTAACAGGGGCAGGGTCCTACGAGCAGTACTTC; cdr3_aa: CASSQVTGAGSYEQYF
j_call: TRBJ1-2; v_call: TRBV19; d_call: TRBD1; clone_size: .; cdr3_nt: TGTGCCAGTAGTGCGGGACAGGGAGTGTGGTACACCTTC; cdr3_aa: CASSAGQGVWYTF